This T cell receptor beta chain was documented in a study of blood T cell repertoires in COVID-19. Turning to the study itself: Donors in the United States, Italy and Spain gave samples during acute or convalescent COVID-19. T cells, B-cell-depleted T cells, or PBMCs supplied cDNA or gDNA.

CDR1 is SGHNT and CDR2 is YENEEA in the germline V gene. J was trimmed by 4 bases and V by 6 bases; bases with no gene match: 6. This CDR3 has 14 amino acids. Original analysis: Reference gene primer amplification gave nucleated cell count estimates. The protocol was immunoSEQ multiplex PCR, while the TCRdb copy is restricted to in-frame clones and leaves out a portion. The DNA was the basis for D and trimming; V, J and clone size are from that table. The data show more than 110,000 clones, with around 82% seen just once and 35% to 55% held by the top ten. The chain has TRBV11-3 and TRBJ2-1; 7 bases are shared with TRBD2. Sequencing input: peripheral blood. This TCR came from a human donor in a cohort sampled during active COVID-19. The CDR3 spells CASSGLAVYNEQFF. The DNA for the CDR3 is TGTGCCAGCAGTGGGCTAGCGGTATACAATGAGCAGTTCTTC. The full variable domain, rest sourced from reference TRBV11-3 and TRBJ2-1, is EAGVVQSPRYKIIEKKQPVAFWCNPISGHNTLYWYLQNLGQGPELLIRYENEEAVDDSQLPKDRFSAERLKGVDSTLKIQPAELGDSAVYLCASSGLAVYNEQFFGPGTRLTVL.